This entry describes one TCR beta chain. What it binds is unknown. Researchers used genomic DNA as the template to profile TCR beta VDJ and CDR3. Each CDR3 protein is one row after TCRdb ran MiXCR on the reads. The sample lists 150,000 to 200,000 distinct CDR3 sequences, 47% occurring once. Previously, flow cytometry had revealed CD8+CD57+ cell expansion in the patients chosen for sequencing. Every one of the patients had aplastic anemia (severe, acquired). Per the germline V gene, CDR1 is SNHLY and CDR2 is FYNNEI. The CDR3 loop spans 14 amino acids. Trimming removed 3 bases at V and 6 bases at J, with 12 bases between. The data originate from a study of CD8+CD57+ T cells in acquired aplastic anemia. Study conclusions and caveats: Significant differences in CD8+ Simpson's diversity were not observed between patients and controls. Patients and controls turned out to have 25 to 35 CD8+ CDR3 sequences in common.

The chain is built from TRBV2 and TRBJ1-5; D might be TRBD1 (5 bases). Material for sequencing was sorted CD4+, CD8+, or CD8+CD57+ T cells (not recorded which) from PBMCs. The origin of this receptor is a human donor with aplastic anemia. Here the CDR3 DNA reads TGTGCCAGCAGTGAGGCGGGGGGAATTCAGCCCCAGCATTTT. Encoded protein: CASSEAGGIQPQHF.